This T cell receptor (beta chain) was identified during a study of blood T cell repertoires in COVID-19. Study context: Sites in the United States, Italy and Spain provided acute and convalescent COVID-19 samples. T cells, B-cell-depleted T cells, or PBMCs supplied cDNA or gDNA.

Authors' methods: The authors estimated nucleated cell counts from reference gene primer amplification. Data came from immunoSEQ multiplex PCR; TCRdb stores just in-frame clones and leaves some out. For V, J and clone size, that table is used; D and trimming come from the DNA. The table lists some 66,000 clones, roughly 80% of them singletons. The CDR3 runs to 13 residues. Material for sequencing was peripheral blood. The clonotype was recovered from a man aged 55-75 years with acute or convalescent COVID-19. The V gene is TRBV21-1, the J gene TRBJ2-7; no check of the table's D call, TRBD1, against the DNA was made. TRBV21-1 is a pseudogene locus. CDR3 bases: TGTGCCAGCAAGAAGGACAACTCCTACGAGCAGTACGTC. It specifies CASKKDNSYEQYV.